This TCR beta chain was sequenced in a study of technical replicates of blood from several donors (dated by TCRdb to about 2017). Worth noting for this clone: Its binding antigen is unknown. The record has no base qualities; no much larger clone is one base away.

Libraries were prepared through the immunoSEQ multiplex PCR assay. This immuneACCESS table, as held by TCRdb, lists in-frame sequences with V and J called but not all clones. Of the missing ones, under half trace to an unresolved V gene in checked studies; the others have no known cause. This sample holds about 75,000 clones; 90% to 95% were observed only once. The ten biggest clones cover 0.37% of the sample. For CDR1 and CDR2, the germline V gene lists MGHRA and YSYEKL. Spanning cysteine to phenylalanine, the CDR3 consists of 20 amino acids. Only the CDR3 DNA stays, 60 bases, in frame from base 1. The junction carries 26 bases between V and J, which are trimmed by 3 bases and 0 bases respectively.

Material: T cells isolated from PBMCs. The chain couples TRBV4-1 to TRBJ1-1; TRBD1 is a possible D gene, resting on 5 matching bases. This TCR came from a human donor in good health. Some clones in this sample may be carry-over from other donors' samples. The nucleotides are TGCGCCAGCAGCCATCTGCAGGGACTAGAAAGGAGCCCGATGAACACTGAAGCTTTCTTT. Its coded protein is CASSHLQGLERSPMNTEAFF.